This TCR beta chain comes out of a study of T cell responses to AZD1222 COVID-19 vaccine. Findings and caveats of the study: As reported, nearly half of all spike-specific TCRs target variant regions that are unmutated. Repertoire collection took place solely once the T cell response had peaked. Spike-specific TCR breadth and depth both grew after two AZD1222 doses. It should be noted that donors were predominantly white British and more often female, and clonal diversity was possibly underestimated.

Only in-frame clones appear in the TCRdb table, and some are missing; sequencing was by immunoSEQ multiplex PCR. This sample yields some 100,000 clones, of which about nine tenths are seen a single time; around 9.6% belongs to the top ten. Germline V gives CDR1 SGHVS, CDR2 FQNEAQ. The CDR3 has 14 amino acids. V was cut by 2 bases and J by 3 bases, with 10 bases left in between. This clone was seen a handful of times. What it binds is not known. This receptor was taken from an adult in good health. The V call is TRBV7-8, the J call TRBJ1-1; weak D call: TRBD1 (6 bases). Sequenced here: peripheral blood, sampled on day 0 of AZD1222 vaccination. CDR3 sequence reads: CASSLLSGDTEAFF. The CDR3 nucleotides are TGTGCCAGCAGCTTATTGTCAGGGGACACTGAAGCTTTCTTT.